This paragraph reports one T cell receptor beta chain. This sample stems from a study of blood T cell repertoires in COVID-19. For the study at large: COVID-19 samples collected from the United States, Italy and Spain covered acute and convalescent phases.

As handled by the study authors: Estimated nucleated cell counts came from reference gene primer amplification. The repertoire was sequenced with immunoSEQ multiplex PCR; TCRdb's copy has only in-frame clones and lacks some. V and J calls and clone size are as listed in that table; D and trimming were resolved from the DNA. The table includes around 190,000 clones, about 76% detected once. CDR1 is MGHRA, CDR2 YSYEKL, per germline. J gave up 1 base and V 1 base, and 12 bases lay outside the gene matches. The CDR3 has 18 amino acids. Material for sequencing was peripheral blood. V gene TRBV4-1 combines with J gene TRBJ1-2; 7 nucleotides agree with TRBD1. This receptor was identified in a woman in her forties or fifties with active or convalescent COVID-19. CDR3 protein: CASSQGGTDLGRNYGYTF. The CDR3 DNA follows: TGCGCCAGCAGCCAAGGGGGGACAGACCTTGGACGTAACTATGGCTACACCTTC.